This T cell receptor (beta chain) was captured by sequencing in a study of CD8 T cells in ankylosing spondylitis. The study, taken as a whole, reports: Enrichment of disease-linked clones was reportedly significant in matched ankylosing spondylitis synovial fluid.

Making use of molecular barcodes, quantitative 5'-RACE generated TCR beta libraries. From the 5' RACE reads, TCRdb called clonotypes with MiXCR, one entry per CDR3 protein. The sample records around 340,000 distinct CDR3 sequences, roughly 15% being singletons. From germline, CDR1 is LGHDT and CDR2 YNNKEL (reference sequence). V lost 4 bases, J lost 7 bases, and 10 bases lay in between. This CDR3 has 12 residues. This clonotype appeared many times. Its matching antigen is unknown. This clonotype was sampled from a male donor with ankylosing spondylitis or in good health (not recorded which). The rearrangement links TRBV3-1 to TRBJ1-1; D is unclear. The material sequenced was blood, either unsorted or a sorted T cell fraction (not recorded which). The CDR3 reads CASSPSWGEAFF. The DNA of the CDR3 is TGTGCCAGCAGCCCCTCCTGGGGTGAAGCTTTCTTT.